This TCR beta chain is drawn from a study of somatic mutations in cytotoxic T cells in rheumatoid arthritis (dated by TCRdb to 2016 to 2017). Turning to the overall study: Patient peripheral blood (approximately 30 ml EDTA) was drawn right after diagnosis and before any treatment started. Whether expanded CD8+ T-cell clones in untreated, newly diagnosed rheumatoid arthritis carry somatic mutations was the study question, and clonality was characterized with TCRB deep sequencing. Patients and controls did not essentially differ in median age, which was nearly identical between the groups. Sorted V beta1+ cells also underwent TCRB sequencing, and some V beta antibody-stained T-cell populations were flow-sorted at nearly 100% purity on a FACSAria II or Sony SH800. A total of about 67 rheumatoid arthritis patients and 20 to 25 healthy controls underwent TCRB deep sequencing.

On an AutoMACS, CD4+ and CD8+ cells were isolated via positive magnetic bead selection, and their purity was verified by flow cytometry. A TCR V beta antibody panel was used in flow cytometry to screen first for clonal expansions, which were then characterized by TCRB deep sequencing of sorted CD8+ fractions. Peripheral blood mononuclear cells were obtained using density gradient separation with Ficoll-Paque PLUS. Nucleospin Tissue or Tissue XS kits were used to extract DNA from CD4-enriched, CD8-enriched or PBMC samples, and a Qubit 2.0 fluorometer was used for quantification. The immunoSEQ assay was applied to genomic DNA for TCRB CDR3 sequencing. The paper's data handling went like this. Published virus-specific TCRB sequences were compared with patient CD8+ clones larger than 1%, and only a few matches were found. The analyses included only productive TCRB rearrangements. Clonality was calculated as a Shannon entropy-based productive clonality index, and a clone was defined by a unique TCRB CDR3 sequence. To calculate repertoire overlap between two samples, the template counts of each clone were considered relative to each sample's total templates. V-gene usage measured by flow cytometry correlated with TCRB sequencing V-gene usage, with a Spearman r of roughly 0.67. This is the immuneACCESS table as TCRdb keeps it, with only in-frame sequences that have V and J called. A part of the clones is gone; compared with another copy, unresolved V genes explain less than half, and the rest is unexplained. The DNA gave D and trimming, while V, J and clone size come from that table. Counted in this sample were about 15,000 clones; approximately 77% of them appeared once. Less than 11% of the sample is held by the ten biggest clonotypes.

As regards this clone: Its antigen has not been determined. Base qualities were left out, and no much larger clone turns up one base away.

Overall results and qualifications from the work: CD8+ T-cell clonality did not differ significantly between rheumatoid arthritis patients and age-matched healthy controls. In about an eighth of the roughly 65 patients the largest CD8+ clone exceeded 20% of CD8+ cells, and several identical CD8+ TCRB sequences were shared between blood and synovial fluid. Healthy controls showed no age-related increase in CD8+ clonality, whereas patients did (Spearman r of about 0.53). It was unknown which antigens the expanded CD8+ clones targeted, and their absence from virus-specific databases did not exclude viral specificity.

Sequencing used CD8+ T cells sorted from blood. This TCR was sampled from an adult with rheumatoid arthritis.

The CDR3 protein sequence reads: CASSGGGMNTEAFF. The nucleotide sequence reads TGTGCCAGCTCCGGGGGAGGAATGAACACTGAAGCTTTCTTT. The rearranged chain carries TRBV7-6 and TRBJ1-1; a weak D assignment points to TRBD1 (5 bases agree). Reading from cysteine to phenylalanine, the CDR3 counts 14 amino acids. Only the CDR3 portion is preserved as DNA: 42 bases, with reading frame beginning at the first base. The germline ends are 13 bases apart after V is trimmed by 8 bases and J by 0 bases. Sequences SGHVS (CDR1) and FNYEAQ (CDR2) are obtained from the germline V gene.